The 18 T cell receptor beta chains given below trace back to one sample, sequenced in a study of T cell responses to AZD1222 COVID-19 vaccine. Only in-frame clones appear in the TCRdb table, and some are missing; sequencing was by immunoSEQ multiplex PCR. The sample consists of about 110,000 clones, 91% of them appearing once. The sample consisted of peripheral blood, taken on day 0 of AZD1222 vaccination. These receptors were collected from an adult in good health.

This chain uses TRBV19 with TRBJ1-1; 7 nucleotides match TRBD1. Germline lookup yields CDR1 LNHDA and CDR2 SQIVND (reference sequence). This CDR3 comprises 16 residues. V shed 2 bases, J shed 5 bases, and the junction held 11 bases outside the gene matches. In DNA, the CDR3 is TGTGCCAGTAGTATAAGAGTGGGGCAGGGGGGGACTGAAGCTTTCTTT. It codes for CASSIRVGQGGTEAFF.

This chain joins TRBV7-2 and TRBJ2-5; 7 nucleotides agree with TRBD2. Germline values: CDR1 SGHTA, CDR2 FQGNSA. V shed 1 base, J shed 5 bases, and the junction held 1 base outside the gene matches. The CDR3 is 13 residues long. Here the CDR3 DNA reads TGTGCCAGCAGCTTAGGTAGCGGGGAGACCCAGTACTTC. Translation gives CASSLGSGETQYF.

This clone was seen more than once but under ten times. The CDR3, as DNA: TGTGCCATCACCCCAGGGGATACTGAAGCTTTCTTT. Translating it yields CAITPGDTEAFF. The chain links TRBV10-3 to TRBJ1-1, with D possibly matching TRBD1 (6 bases). CDR3 length: 12 residues. Germline CDR1 is ENHRY and CDR2 is SYGVKD. V gave up 7 bases and J gave up 5 bases, with 11 bases separating them.

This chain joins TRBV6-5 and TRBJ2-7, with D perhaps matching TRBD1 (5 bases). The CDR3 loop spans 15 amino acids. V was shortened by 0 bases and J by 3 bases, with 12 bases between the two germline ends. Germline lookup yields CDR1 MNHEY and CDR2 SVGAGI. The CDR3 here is CASSYSGEGIYEQYF. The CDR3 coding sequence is TGTGCCAGCAGTTACTCAGGGGAAGGGATCTACGAGCAGTACTTC.

The CDR3 spells CASSVATGALQGEQFF. The CDR3 DNA reads as TGTGCCAGCAGCGTAGCTACGGGGGCCTTACAGGGTGAGCAGTTCTTC. V and J are TRBV9 and TRBJ2-1; D tentatively fits TRBD1 or TRBD2 (6 bases each). Looked up from germline, CDR1 is SGDLS and CDR2 is YYNGEE. The CDR3 is 16 residues long. With 0 bases removed from V and 9 bases from J, the gap between germline ends came to 19 bases.

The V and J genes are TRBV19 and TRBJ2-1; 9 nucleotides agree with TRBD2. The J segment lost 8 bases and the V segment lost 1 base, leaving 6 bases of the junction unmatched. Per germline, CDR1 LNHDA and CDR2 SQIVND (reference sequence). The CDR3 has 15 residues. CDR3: CASSIGGSGSYEQFF. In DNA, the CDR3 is TGTGCCAGTAGTATAGGCGGTAGCGGGAGCTATGAGCAGTTCTTC.

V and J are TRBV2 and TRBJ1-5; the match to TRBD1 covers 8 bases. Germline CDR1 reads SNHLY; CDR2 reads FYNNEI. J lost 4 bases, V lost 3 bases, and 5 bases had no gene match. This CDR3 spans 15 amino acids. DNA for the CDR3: TGTGCCAGCAGTGAGGAATGGACAGGGAATCAGCCCCAGCATTTT. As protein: CASSEEWTGNQPQHF.

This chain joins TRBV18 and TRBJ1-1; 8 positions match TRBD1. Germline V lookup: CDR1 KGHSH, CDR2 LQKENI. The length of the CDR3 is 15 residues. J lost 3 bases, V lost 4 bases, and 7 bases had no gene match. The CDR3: CASSLGQDGHTEAFF. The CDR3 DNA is TGTGCCAGCTCACTGGGACAGGACGGGCACACTGAAGCTTTCTTT.

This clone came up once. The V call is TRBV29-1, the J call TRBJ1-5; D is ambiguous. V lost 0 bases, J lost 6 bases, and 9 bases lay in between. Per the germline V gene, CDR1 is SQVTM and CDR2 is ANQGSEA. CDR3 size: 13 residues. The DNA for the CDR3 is TGCAGCGTTGAAGATACAGCCGGTCAGCCCCAGCATTTT. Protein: CSVEDTAGQPQHF.

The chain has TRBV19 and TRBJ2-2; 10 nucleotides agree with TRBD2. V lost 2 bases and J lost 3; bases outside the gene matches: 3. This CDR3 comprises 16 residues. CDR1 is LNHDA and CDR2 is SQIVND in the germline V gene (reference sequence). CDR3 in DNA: TGTGCCAGTAGTATATGGCTAGCGGGAGACACCGGGGAGCTGTTTTTT. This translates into CASSIWLAGDTGELFF.

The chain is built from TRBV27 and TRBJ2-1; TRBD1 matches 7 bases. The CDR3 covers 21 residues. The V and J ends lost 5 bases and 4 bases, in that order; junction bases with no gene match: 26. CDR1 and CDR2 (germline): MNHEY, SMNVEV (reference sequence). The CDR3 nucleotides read TGTGCCAGCAGTCCTCTACTAGTTAGGACAGGTCTTTTTAGGAAATACAATGAGCAGTTCTTC. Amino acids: CASSPLLVRTGLFRKYNEQFF.

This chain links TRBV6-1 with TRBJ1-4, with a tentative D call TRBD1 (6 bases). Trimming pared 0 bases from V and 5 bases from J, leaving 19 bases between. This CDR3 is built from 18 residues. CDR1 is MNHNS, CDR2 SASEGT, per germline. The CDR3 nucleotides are TGTGCCAGCAGTGAAGCGCTTATTTGGGGGGGCCTAAATGAAAAACTGTTTTTT. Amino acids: CASSEALIWGGLNEKLFF.

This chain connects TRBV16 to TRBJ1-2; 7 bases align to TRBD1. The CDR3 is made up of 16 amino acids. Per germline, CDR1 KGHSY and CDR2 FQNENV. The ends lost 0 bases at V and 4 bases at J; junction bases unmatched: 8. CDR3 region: CASSQSPSGQLYGYTF. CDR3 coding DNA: TGTGCCAGCAGCCAATCGCCCTCGGGACAGCTCTATGGCTACACCTTC.

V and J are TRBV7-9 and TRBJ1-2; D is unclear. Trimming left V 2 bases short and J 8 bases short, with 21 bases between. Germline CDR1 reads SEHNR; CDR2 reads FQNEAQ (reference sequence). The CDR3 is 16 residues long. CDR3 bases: TGTGCCAGCAGCTTATCTGGGCAGCCGCTTACTAGCGGCTACACCTTC. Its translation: CASSLSGQPLTSGYTF.

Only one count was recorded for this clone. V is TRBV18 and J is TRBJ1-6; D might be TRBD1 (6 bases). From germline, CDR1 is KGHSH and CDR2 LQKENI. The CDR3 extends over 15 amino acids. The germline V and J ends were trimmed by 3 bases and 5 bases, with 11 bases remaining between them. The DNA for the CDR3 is TGTGCCAGCTCACCCCCGGGACACGATAATTCACCCCTCCACTTT. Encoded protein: CASSPPGHDNSPLHF.

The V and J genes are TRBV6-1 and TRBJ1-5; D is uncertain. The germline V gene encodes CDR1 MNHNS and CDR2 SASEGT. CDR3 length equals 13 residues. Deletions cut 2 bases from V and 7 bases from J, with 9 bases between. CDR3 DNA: TGTGCCAGCAGTGAAAGGGAGCGACAGCCCCAGCATTTT. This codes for CASSERERQPQHF.

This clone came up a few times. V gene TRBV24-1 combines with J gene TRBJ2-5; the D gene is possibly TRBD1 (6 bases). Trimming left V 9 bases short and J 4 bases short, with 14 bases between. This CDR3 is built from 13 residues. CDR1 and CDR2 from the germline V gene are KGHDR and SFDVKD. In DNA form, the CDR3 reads TGTGCCACCGCCCCAGGGGACGGAGAGACCCAGTACTTC. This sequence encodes CATAPGDGETQYF.

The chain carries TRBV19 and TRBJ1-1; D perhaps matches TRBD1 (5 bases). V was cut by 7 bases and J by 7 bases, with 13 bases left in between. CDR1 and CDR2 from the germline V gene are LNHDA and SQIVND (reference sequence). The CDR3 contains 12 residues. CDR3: CASIRARGEAFF. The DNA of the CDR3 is TGTGCCAGTATTCGGGCAAGGGGTGAAGCTTTCTTT.